This T cell receptor beta chain is drawn from a study of T cells in Graves' hyperthyroidism and ophthalmopathy. Findings of the study overall: From stable hyperthyroidism, ophthalmopathy was separated by a 13 V-J model.

With regard to this clonotype: Its antigen is not identified.

Blood was drawn at first hyperthyroidism diagnosis, before any ophthalmopathy symptoms. This CDR3 is 17 amino acids long. V lost 1 base, J lost 3 bases, and 10 bases stayed unmatched. Germline CDR1 and CDR2: DFQATT and SNEGSKA (reference sequence). It was RNA transcripts that yielded the amplified TCR beta CDR3 regions. First-round RT-PCR of the TCR CDR3 relied on the HTBI primer set. Using its own MiXCR run on the multiplex PCR reads, TCRdb lists one record per CDR3 protein. The table has some 600,000 distinct CDR3 sequences, about 15% seen once. Sequences were obtained from blood. The source is a woman aged 30 to 39 with Graves' hyperthyroidism that later progressed to Graves' ophthalmopathy. The V call is TRBV20-1, the J call TRBJ2-4; 9 bases agree with TRBD2. The CDR3, as DNA: TGCAGTGCTAGAGTTTCCGGACTAGCGCCAAGCAAAAACATTCAGTACTTC. It encodes CSARVSGLAPSKNIQYF.